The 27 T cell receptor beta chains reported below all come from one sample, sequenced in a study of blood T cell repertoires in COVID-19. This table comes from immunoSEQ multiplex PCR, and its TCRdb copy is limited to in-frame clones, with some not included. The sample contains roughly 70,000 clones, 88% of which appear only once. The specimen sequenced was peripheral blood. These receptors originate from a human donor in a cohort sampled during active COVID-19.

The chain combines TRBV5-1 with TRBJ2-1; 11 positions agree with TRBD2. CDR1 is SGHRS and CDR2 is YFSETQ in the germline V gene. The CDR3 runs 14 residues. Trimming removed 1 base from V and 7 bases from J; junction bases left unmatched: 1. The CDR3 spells CASSLTSGSNEQFF. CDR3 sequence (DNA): TGCGCCAGCAGCTTGACTAGCGGGAGTAATGAGCAGTTCTTC.

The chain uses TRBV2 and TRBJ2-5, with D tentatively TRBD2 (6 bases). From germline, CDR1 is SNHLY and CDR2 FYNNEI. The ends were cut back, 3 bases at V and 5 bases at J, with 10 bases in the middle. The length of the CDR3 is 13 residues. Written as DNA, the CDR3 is TGTGCCAGCAGTGAGCGGGAAGGGGAGACCCAGTACTTC. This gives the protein CASSEREGETQYF.

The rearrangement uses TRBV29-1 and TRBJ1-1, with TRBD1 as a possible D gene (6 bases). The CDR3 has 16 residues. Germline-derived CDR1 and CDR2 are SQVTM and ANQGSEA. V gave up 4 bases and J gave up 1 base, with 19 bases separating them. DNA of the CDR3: TGCAGCGTTGTGGGGATTGTATTGACAGGGAACACTGAAGCTTTCTTT. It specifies CSVVGIVLTGNTEAFF.

The CDR3 DNA sequence: TGTGCCAGTAGTATGACCGGGACAGGGGATCAGCCCCAGCATTTT. Translation gives CASSMTGTGDQPQHF. This chain uses TRBV19 with TRBJ1-5; 10 bases fit TRBD1. This CDR3 contains 15 residues. CDR1 LNHDA and CDR2 SQIVND come from the germline V gene (reference sequence). Unmatched junction bases numbered 4, after V lost 3 bases and J lost 5 bases.

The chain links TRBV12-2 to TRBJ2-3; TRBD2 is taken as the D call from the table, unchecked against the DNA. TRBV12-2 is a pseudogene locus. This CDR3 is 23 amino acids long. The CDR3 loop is CASRLIPSSGRIRRRGGADTQYF. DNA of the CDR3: TGTGCAAGTCGCTTAATCCCCTCTAGCGGGAGAATCAGGCGCCGGGGAGGTGCAGATACGCAGTATTTT.

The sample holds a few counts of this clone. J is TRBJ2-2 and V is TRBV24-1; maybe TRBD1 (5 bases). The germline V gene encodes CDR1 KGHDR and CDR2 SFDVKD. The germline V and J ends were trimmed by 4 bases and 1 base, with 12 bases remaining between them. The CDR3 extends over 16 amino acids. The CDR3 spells CATSESDTGNTGELFF. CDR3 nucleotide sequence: TGTGCCACCAGTGAATCCGATACAGGGAACACCGGGGAGCTGTTTTTT.

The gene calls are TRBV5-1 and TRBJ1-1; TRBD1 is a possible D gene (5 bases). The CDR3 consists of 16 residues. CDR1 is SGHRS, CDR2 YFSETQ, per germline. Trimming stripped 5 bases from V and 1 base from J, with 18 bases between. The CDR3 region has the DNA TGCGCCAGCAGGGCCGTAGCGGGGACGGCGAACACTGAAGCTTTCTTT. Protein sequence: CASRAVAGTANTEAFF.

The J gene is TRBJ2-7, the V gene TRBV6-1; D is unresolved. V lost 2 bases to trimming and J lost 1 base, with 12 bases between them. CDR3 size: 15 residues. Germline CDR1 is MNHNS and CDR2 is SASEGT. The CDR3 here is CASSELIMRSYEQYV. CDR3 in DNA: TGTGCCAGCAGTGAACTCATCATGCGGTCCTACGAGCAGTACGTC.

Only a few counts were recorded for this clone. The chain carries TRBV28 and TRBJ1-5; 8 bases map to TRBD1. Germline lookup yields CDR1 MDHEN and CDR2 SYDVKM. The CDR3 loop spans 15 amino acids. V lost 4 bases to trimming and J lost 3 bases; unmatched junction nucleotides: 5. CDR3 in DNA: TGTGCCAGCAGTTGGCCGGGACAGGTCAATCAGCCCCAGCATTTT. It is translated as CASSWPGQVNQPQHF. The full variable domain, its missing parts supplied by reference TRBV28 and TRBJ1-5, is DVKVTQSSRYLVKRTGEKVFLECVQDMDHENMFWYRQDPGLGLRLIYFSYDVKMKEKGDIPEGYSVSREKKERFSLILESASTNQTSMYLCASSWPGQVNQPQHFGDGTRLSIL.

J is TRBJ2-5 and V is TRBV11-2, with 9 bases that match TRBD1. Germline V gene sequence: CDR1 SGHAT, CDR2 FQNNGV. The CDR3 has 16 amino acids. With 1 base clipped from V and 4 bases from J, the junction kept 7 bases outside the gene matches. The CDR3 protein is CASSLAGQGFGETQYF. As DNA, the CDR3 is TGTGCCAGCAGCTTAGCGGGACAGGGTTTTGGAGAGACCCAGTACTTC.

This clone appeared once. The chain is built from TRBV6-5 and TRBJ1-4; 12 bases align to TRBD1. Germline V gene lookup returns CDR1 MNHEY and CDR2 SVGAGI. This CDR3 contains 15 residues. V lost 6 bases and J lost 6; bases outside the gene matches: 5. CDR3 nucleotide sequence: TGTGCCAGCAGGGGGACAGGGGGCGCGTATGAAAAACTGTTTTTT. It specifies CASRGTGGAYEKLFF.

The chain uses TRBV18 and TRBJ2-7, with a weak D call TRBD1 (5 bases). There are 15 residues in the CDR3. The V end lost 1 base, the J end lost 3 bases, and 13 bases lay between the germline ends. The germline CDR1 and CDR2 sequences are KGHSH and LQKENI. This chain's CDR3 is CASSPRGGSGYEQYF. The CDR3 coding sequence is TGTGCCAGCTCACCACGGGGCGGCTCGGGCTACGAGCAGTACTTC.

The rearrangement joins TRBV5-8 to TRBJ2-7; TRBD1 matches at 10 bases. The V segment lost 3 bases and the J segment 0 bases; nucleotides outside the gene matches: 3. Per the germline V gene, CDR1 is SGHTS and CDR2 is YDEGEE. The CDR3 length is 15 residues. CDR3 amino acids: CASSWDRGLSYEQYV. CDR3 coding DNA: TGTGCCAGCAGCTGGGACAGGGGACTCTCCTACGAGCAGTACGTC.

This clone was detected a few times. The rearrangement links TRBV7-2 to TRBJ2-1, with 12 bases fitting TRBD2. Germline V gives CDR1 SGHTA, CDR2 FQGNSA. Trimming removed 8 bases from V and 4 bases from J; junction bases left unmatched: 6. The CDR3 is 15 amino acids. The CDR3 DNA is TGTGCCAGCGAGACTAGCGGGGGACTTTACAATGAGCAGTTCTTC. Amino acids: CASETSGGLYNEQFF.

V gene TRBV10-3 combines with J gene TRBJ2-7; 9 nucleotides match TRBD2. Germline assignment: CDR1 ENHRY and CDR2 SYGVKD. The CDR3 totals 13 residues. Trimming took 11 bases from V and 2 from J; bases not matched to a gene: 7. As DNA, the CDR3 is TGTGCCCACGGGGGGACTAGCCCCTACGAGCAGTACTTC. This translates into CAHGGTSPYEQYF.

CDR3 region: CASSQVHFEVHNEQFF. Written as DNA, the CDR3 is TGTGCCAGCAGCCAGGTTCACTTCGAGGTACACAATGAGCAGTTCTTC. V and J are TRBV3-1 (or the pseudogene TRBV3-2) and TRBJ2-1, with no clear D. Between the trimmed V and J ends, which lost 3 bases and 5 bases, there was a span of 17 bases. The CDR3 is made up of 16 amino acids. Germline V gives CDR1 LGHDT, CDR2 YNNKEL (reference sequence).

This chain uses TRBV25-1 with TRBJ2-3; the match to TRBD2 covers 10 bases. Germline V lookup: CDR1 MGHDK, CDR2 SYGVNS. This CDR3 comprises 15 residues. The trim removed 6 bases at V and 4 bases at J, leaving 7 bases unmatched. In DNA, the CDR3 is TGTGCCAGCAGAGAGAGCGGGAGGGGTGCAGATACGCAGTATTTT. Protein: CASRESGRGADTQYF.

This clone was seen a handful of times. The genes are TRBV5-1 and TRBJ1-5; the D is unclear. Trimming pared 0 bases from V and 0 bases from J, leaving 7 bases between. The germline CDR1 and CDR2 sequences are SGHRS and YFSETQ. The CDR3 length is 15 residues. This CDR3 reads CASSLGYNSNQPQHF. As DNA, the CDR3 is TGCGCCAGCAGCTTGGGGTACAATAGCAATCAGCCCCAGCATTTT.

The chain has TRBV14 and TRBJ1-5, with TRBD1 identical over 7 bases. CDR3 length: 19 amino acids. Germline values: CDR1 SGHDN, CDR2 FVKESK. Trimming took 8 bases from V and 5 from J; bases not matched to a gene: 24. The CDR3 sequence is CASRARGLRPGQIDQPQHF. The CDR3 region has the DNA TGTGCCAGCCGAGCCCGAGGCCTGAGACCGGGACAGATAGATCAGCCCCAGCATTTT.

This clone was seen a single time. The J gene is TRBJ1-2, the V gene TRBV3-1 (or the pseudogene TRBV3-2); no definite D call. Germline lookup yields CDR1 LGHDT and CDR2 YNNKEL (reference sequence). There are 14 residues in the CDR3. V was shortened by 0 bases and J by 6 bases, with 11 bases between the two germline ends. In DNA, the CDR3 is TGTGCCAGCAGCCAAGATCCGGGAGTAGATGGCTACACCTTC. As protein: CASSQDPGVDGYTF.

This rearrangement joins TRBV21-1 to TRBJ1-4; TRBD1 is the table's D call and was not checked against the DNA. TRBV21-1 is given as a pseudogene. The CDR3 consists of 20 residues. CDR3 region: CASSKGGPRDTGLSDEKLFF. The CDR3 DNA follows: TGTGCCAGCAGCAAAGGGGGGCCCCGGGACACGGGCCTATCGGATGAAAAACTGTTTTTT.

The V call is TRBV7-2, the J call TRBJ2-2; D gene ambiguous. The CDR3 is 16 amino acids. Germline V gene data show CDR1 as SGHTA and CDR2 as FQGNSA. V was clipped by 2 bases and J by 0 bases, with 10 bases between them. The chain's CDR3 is CASSLNAGANTGELFF. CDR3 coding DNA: TGTGCCAGCAGCTTAAACGCCGGAGCGAACACCGGGGAGCTGTTTTTT.

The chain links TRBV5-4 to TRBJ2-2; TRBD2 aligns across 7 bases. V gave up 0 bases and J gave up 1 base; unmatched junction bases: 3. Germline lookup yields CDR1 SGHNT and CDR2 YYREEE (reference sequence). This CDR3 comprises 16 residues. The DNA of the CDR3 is TGTGCCAGCAGCTTGGCCAGCGGGGTGAACACCGGGGAGCTGTTTTTT. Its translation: CASSLASGVNTGELFF.

CDR3 bases: TGTGCCAGCAGCTATAGCGGGACCCCCCTCGAGCAGTACTTC. Encoded protein: CASSYSGTPLEQYF. V is TRBV5-6 and J is TRBJ2-7; 8 positions agree with TRBD2. Germline CDR1 is SGHDT and CDR2 is YYEEEE. This CDR3 has 14 residues. V lost 3 bases to trimming and J lost 6 bases; unmatched junction nucleotides: 8.

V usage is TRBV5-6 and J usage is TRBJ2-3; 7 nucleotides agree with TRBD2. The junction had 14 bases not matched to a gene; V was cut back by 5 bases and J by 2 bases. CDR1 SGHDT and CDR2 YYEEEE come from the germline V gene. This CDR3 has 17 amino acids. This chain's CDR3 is CASRGMSTSRPTDTQYF. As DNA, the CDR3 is TGTGCCAGCAGGGGGATGTCGACTAGCCGGCCCACAGATACGCAGTATTTT.

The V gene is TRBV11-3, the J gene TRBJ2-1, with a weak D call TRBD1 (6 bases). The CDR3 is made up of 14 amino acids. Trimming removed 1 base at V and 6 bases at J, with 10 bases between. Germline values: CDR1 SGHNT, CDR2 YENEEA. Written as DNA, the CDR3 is TGTGCCAGCAGCTTAGGGGACACCCCCAATGAGCAGTTCTTC. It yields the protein CASSLGDTPNEQFF. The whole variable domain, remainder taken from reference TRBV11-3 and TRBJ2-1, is EAGVVQSPRYKIIEKKQPVAFWCNPISGHNTLYWYLQNLGQGPELLIRYENEEAVDDSQLPKDRFSAERLKGVDSTLKIQPAELGDSAVYLCASSLGDTPNEQFFGPGTRLTVL.

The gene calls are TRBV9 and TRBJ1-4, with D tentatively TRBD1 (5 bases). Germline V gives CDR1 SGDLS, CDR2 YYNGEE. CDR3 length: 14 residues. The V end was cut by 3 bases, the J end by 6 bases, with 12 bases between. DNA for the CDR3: TGTGCCAGCAGCGCAGGGACTGTTCATGAAAAACTGTTTTTT. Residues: CASSAGTVHEKLFF.